This TCR beta chain originates from a study of early T cells in non-severe SARS-CoV-2 infection. Whole-study context: Chains were not paired, and sequencing was done on bulk RNA from unsorted whole blood. Study-level points and caveats: Using VDJdb, the matching emphasized anti-spike CD8 responses while missing private and CD4 specificities.

This clonotype was counted at least ten times. What it binds is not known. Each single cDNA molecule received a unique molecular identifier. TCRdb re-called the 5' RACE reads through MiXCR, storing one row per CDR3 protein. The sample has 65,000 to 80,000 distinct CDR3 sequences; about 11% are singletons. Per germline, CDR1 MNHNS and CDR2 SASEGT. V lost 2 bases and J 0 bases, leaving 7 bases between the germline ends. This CDR3 region has 15 residues. The material sequenced was whole blood. This receptor was obtained from an adult who was a healthcare worker with PCR-confirmed SARS-CoV-2 infection or an uninfected control (not recorded which). The chain is built from TRBV6-1 and TRBJ1-4; D remains ambiguous. CDR3: CASSEQTATNEKLFF. Written as DNA, the CDR3 is TGTGCCAGCAGTGAACAGACTGCAACTAATGAAAAACTGTTTTTT.